These T cell receptor beta chains were read from a single sample in a study of OX40 agonist ivuxolimab in advanced cancers. Using immunoSEQ multiplex PCR, the repertoire was profiled, and TCRdb retains in-frame clones only, with some absent. The sample includes around 75,000 clones, around 88% of them seen just once. The sample consisted of CD4+ or CD8+ T cells sorted from blood, taken in a trial of the OX40 agonist ivuxolimab. The receptors were sampled from an adult with an advanced solid tumor such as melanoma, head and neck, liver or kidney cancer. Each CDR3 is given without its conserved first and last residue. The size field is filled for only some rows; it gives once, few, many or a size class.

CDR3 length: 13; V gene: TRBV5-1; clone size: -; J gene: TRBJ2-3; CDR3 protein: ASSKGQASTDTQY
CDR3 length: 13; V gene: TRBV7-2; clone size: -; J gene: TRBJ2-1; CDR3 protein: ASSRAGKTYNEQF
CDR3 length: 12; V gene: TRBV21-1; clone size: -; J gene: -; CDR3 protein: ASSKTGGQGEQY
CDR3 length: 16; V gene: TRBV19; clone size: -; J gene: TRBJ2-7; CDR3 protein: ASSTPHLGSGGSYEQY
CDR3 length: 12; V gene: TRBV7-3; clone size: -; J gene: TRBJ2-1; CDR3 protein: ASSLGLASNEQF
CDR3 length: 11; V gene: TRBV5-1; clone size: -; J gene: TRBJ2-2; CDR3 protein: ASSLFGTGELF
CDR3 length: 12; V gene: TRBV5-4; clone size: -; J gene: TRBJ2-7; CDR3 protein: ASRSITSAGEQY
CDR3 length: 9; V gene: TRBV20-1; clone size: -; J gene: TRBJ2-1; CDR3 protein: SASPHPEQF
CDR3 length: 13; V gene: TRBV19; clone size: -; J gene: TRBJ1-2; CDR3 protein: ASSIDLRPGKGYT
CDR3 length: 12; V gene: TRBV11-3; clone size: -; J gene: TRBJ2-3; CDR3 protein: ASSLDPMADTQY
CDR3 length: 13; V gene: TRBV21-1; clone size: -; J gene: TRBJ2-5; CDR3 protein: ASSRTSGSSETQY
CDR3 length: 12; V gene: TRBV19; clone size: -; J gene: TRBJ2-3; CDR3 protein: ASSAGTGADTQY
CDR3 length: 14; V gene: TRBV6-1; clone size: -; J gene: TRBJ2-6; CDR3 protein: ASSGGEHSGANVLT
CDR3 length: 11; V gene: TRBV18; clone size: -; J gene: TRBJ2-1; CDR3 protein: ASSPQGRDEQF
CDR3 length: 15; V gene: TRBV4-1; clone size: -; J gene: TRBJ2-1; CDR3 protein: ASSQDQGTSFPDEQF
CDR3 length: 12; V gene: TRBV9; clone size: -; J gene: TRBJ1-2; CDR3 protein: ASSVRGQSYGYT
CDR3 length: 14; V gene: TRBV2; clone size: -; J gene: TRBJ1-3; CDR3 protein: ASSAEQASSGNTIY
CDR3 length: 13; V gene: TRBV10-3; clone size: -; J gene: TRBJ2-2; CDR3 protein: AITPGTGGVGELF
CDR3 length: 10; V gene: TRBV7-9; clone size: -; J gene: TRBJ2-5; CDR3 protein: ASSQEGETQY
CDR3 length: 13; V gene: TRBV5-4; clone size: -; J gene: TRBJ1-2; CDR3 protein: ASSPSAGTFSGYT
CDR3 length: 12; V gene: TRBV11-1; clone size: -; J gene: TRBJ1-6; CDR3 protein: ASSPREGNSPLH
CDR3 length: 13; V gene: TRBV27; clone size: -; J gene: TRBJ2-5; CDR3 protein: ASSLSPAGGETQY
CDR3 length: 14; V gene: TRBV30; clone size: -; J gene: TRBJ2-2; CDR3 protein: AWSDELAGVTGELF
CDR3 length: 14; V gene: TRBV18; clone size: -; J gene: TRBJ1-1; CDR3 protein: ASSPPGSAQGAEAF
CDR3 length: 14; V gene: TRBV7-6; clone size: -; J gene: TRBJ2-3; CDR3 protein: ASSLAQGGGADTQY
CDR3 length: 12; V gene: TRBV6-5; clone size: -; J gene: TRBJ1-4; CDR3 protein: ASSYSAGDEKLF
CDR3 length: 11; V gene: TRBV2; clone size: -; J gene: TRBJ2-7; CDR3 protein: ATRRGAAYEQY
CDR3 length: 15; V gene: TRBV28; clone size: -; J gene: TRBJ2-5; CDR3 protein: ASSNPGQGASWETQY
CDR3 length: 15; V gene: TRBV15; clone size: -; J gene: TRBJ2-2; CDR3 protein: ATSRGDRGFFTGELF
CDR3 length: 13; V gene: TRBV2; clone size: -; J gene: TRBJ2-1; CDR3 protein: ASSGARARYNEQF
CDR3 length: 9; V gene: TRBV29-1; clone size: -; J gene: TRBJ1-2; CDR3 protein: SVEGGDGYT
CDR3 length: 14; V gene: TRBV29-1; clone size: -; J gene: TRBJ2-3; CDR3 protein: SVDSLGGASTDTQY
CDR3 length: 14; V gene: TRBV5-6; clone size: -; J gene: TRBJ2-1; CDR3 protein: ASSLYSGTSYNEQF
CDR3 length: 15; V gene: TRBV19; clone size: -; J gene: TRBJ2-2; CDR3 protein: ASRVKKDFQNTGELF
CDR3 length: 12; V gene: TRBV11-1; clone size: -; J gene: TRBJ2-1; CDR3 protein: ASSPGLDAREQF
CDR3 length: 15; V gene: TRBV28; clone size: once; J gene: TRBJ1-4; CDR3 protein: ASTLRASGRANEKLF
CDR3 length: 14; V gene: TRBV15; clone size: -; J gene: TRBJ1-5; CDR3 protein: ATSRELYRANQPQH
CDR3 length: 12; V gene: TRBV25-1; clone size: -; J gene: TRBJ2-1; CDR3 protein: ASSDARTRDEQF
CDR3 length: 12; V gene: TRBV6-1; clone size: -; J gene: TRBJ2-1; CDR3 protein: ASSPGISYNEQF
CDR3 length: 13; V gene: TRBV6-6; clone size: -; J gene: TRBJ2-7; CDR3 protein: ASSPPLGGAYEQY
CDR3 length: 11; V gene: TRBV6-1; clone size: -; J gene: TRBJ1-2; CDR3 protein: ASSGTGNYGYT
CDR3 length: 12; V gene: TRBV19; clone size: -; J gene: TRBJ2-5; CDR3 protein: ARNGQGLKETQY
CDR3 length: 11; V gene: TRBV5-1; clone size: -; J gene: TRBJ1-1; CDR3 protein: ASSLVITTEAF
CDR3 length: 12; V gene: TRBV6-5; clone size: -; J gene: TRBJ2-7; CDR3 protein: ASRLQGESYEQY
CDR3 length: 11; V gene: TRBV28; clone size: few; J gene: TRBJ1-5; CDR3 protein: ASSLTGMQPQH
CDR3 length: 11; V gene: TRBV19; clone size: few; J gene: TRBJ1-2; CDR3 protein: ASSIPPQGGYT
CDR3 length: 13; V gene: TRBV4-3; clone size: -; J gene: TRBJ2-7; CDR3 protein: ASSFQGAQTYEQY
CDR3 length: 13; V gene: TRBV4-3; clone size: -; J gene: TRBJ2-1; CDR3 protein: ASSLEGGDGNEQF
CDR3 length: 15; V gene: TRBV21-1; clone size: -; J gene: TRBJ2-7; CDR3 protein: ASSPPSPGQGCCEQY
CDR3 length: 9; V gene: TRBV20-1; clone size: few; J gene: TRBJ1-4; CDR3 protein: SAGSGEKLF
CDR3 length: 12; V gene: TRBV7-9; clone size: -; J gene: TRBJ2-3; CDR3 protein: ASTRQASTDTQY
CDR3 length: 16; V gene: TRBV5-5; clone size: -; J gene: TRBJ2-1; CDR3 protein: ASSATPTGTSSYNEQF
CDR3 length: 14; V gene: TRBV27; clone size: once; J gene: TRBJ2-2; CDR3 protein: ASSSPGQGVTGELF
CDR3 length: 12; V gene: TRBV2; clone size: few; J gene: TRBJ1-2; CDR3 protein: ASSEARGAWGYT
CDR3 length: 14; V gene: TRBV5-4; clone size: -; J gene: TRBJ2-1; CDR3 protein: ASSYNAGGSYNEQF
CDR3 length: 11; V gene: TRBV7-9; clone size: -; J gene: TRBJ2-5; CDR3 protein: ASSFGAIETQY
CDR3 length: 11; V gene: TRBV27; clone size: few; J gene: TRBJ1-2; CDR3 protein: ASSFMPNYGYT
CDR3 length: 13; V gene: TRBV5-1; clone size: -; J gene: TRBJ1-4; CDR3 protein: ASSPTPGLNEKLF
CDR3 length: 11; V gene: TRBV7-3; clone size: once; J gene: TRBJ2-5; CDR3 protein: ASSLLAQETQY
CDR3 length: 12; V gene: TRBV27; clone size: -; J gene: TRBJ2-3; CDR3 protein: ASSVQQGGNTQY